This entry is about one T cell receptor beta chain. In the study's own analysis: Reference gene primer amplification in the assay estimated nucleated cell counts. The data were produced by immunoSEQ multiplex PCR, yet TCRdb's version contains in-frame clones alone and is incomplete. The V and J calls and clone size come from that table; D and trimming were worked out from the DNA. The data show 75,000 to 90,000 clones, with 75% to 90% seen just once and approximately 4.6% held by the top ten. The sample belongs to a study of blood T cell repertoires in COVID-19. Looking at the study overall: Specimens from acute and convalescent COVID-19 originated in the United States, Italy and Spain. T cells, B-cell-depleted T cells, or PBMCs provided the cDNA or gDNA that served as material.

Germline assignment: CDR1 SGHTA and CDR2 FQGNSA. This CDR3 is 15 amino acids long. V lost 1 base, J lost 4 bases, and 11 bases lay in between. The TCR comes from a woman in her seventies with acute or convalescent COVID-19. Material: peripheral blood. V and J are TRBV7-2 and TRBJ1-5, with D possibly TRBD1 on 6 matching bases. The chain's CDR3 is CASSLGGGGNQPQHF. CDR3 sequence (DNA): TGTGCCAGCAGCTTAGGGGGAGGGGGAAATCAGCCCCAGCATTTT.